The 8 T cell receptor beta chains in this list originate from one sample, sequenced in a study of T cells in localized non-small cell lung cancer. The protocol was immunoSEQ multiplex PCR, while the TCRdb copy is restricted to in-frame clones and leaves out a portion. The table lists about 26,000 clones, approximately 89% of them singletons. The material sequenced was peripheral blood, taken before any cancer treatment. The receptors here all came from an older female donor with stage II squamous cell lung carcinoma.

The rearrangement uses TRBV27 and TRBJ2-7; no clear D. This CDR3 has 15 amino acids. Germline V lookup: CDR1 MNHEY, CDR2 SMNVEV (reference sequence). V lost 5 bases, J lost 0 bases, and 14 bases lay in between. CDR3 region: CASSPRHTSSYEQYF. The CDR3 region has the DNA TGTGCCAGCAGTCCAAGACATACAAGCTCCTACGAGCAGTACTTC.

In nucleotides, the CDR3 is TGTGCCAGCAGCTTGGGACTAGCGGGGATATACGAGCAGTACTTC. Its protein product is CASSLGLAGIYEQYF. The chain recombines TRBV5-4 with TRBJ2-7; 11 positions match TRBD2. With V trimmed by 0 bases and J by 4 bases, 3 bases remained unmatched. Looked up from germline, CDR1 is SGHNT and CDR2 is YYREEE (reference sequence). This CDR3 has 15 residues.

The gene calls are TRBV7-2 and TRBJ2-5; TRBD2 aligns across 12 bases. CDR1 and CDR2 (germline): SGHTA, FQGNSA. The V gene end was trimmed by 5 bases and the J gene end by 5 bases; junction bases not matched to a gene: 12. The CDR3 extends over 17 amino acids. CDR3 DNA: TGTGCCAGCAGCCACGACCAACTAGCGGGGGGCGTGGAGACCCAGTACTTC. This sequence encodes CASSHDQLAGGVETQYF.

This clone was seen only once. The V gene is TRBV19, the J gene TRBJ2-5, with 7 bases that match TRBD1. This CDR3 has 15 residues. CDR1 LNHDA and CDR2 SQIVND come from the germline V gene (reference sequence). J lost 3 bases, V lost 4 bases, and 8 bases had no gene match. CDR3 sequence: CASSKYRGSEETQYF. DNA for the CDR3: TGTGCCAGTAGTAAATACAGGGGTTCAGAAGAGACCCAGTACTTC.

The CDR3 coding sequence is TGTGCCAGCAGTGAACTGGTACTAGCGGGAGTGTCAGATACGCAGTATTTT. Its translation: CASSELVLAGVSDTQYF. This chain connects TRBV25-1 to TRBJ2-3; 11 nucleotides align to TRBD2. Germline CDR1 is MGHDK and CDR2 is SYGVNS. J gave up 4 bases and V 2 bases, and 8 bases lay outside the gene matches. This CDR3 comprises 17 residues. Together with reference TRBV25-1 and TRBJ2-3, the CDR3 gives the full variable domain: EADIYQTPRYLVIGTGKKITLECSQTMGHDKMYWYQQDPGMELHLIHYSYGVNSTEKGDLSSESTVSRIRTEHFPLTLESARPSHTSQYLCASSELVLAGVSDTQYFGPGTRLTVL.

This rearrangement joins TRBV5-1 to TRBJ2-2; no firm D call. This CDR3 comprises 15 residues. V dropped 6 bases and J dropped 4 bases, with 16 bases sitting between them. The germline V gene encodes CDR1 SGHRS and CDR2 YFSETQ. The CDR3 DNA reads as TGCGCCAGCACCACGACGGGCGGATTCACCGGGGAGCTGTTTTTT. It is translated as CASTTTGGFTGELFF.

The DNA for the CDR3 is TGTGCCAGCTCACCTGGTGGTGCGGCCGGGGAGCTGTTTTTT. Encoded protein: CASSPGGAAGELFF. The chain has TRBV18 and TRBJ2-2; D is unresolved. The CDR3 runs to 14 residues. The ends were cut back, 3 bases at V and 6 bases at J, with 11 bases in the middle. Germline-derived CDR1 and CDR2 are KGHSH and LQKENI.

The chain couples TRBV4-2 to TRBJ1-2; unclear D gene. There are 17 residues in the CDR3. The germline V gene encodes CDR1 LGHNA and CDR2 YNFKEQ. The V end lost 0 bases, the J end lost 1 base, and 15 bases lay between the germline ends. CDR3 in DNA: TGTGCCAGCAGCCAAGACCCCCTCTCCTGGGATAACTATGGCTACACCTTC. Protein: CASSQDPLSWDNYGYTF.